What follows are 13 T cell receptor beta chains derived from one specimen sequenced in a study of blood T cell repertoires in COVID-19. Repertoires were generated with immunoSEQ multiplex PCR, while TCRdb's copy carries only in-frame clones and drops some. The sample records approximately 140,000 clones, roughly 87% being singletons. The specimen was peripheral blood. The receptors come from an older woman with active or convalescent COVID-19.

The genes are TRBV19 and TRBJ1-1, with TRBD1 matching over 9 bases. After removal of 3 bases from V and 4 bases from J, the junction contained 9 bases not matched to a gene. This CDR3 contains 16 residues. From germline, CDR1 is LNHDA and CDR2 SQIVND (reference sequence). The CDR3 sequence: CASSIIGQGLGTEAFF. In nucleotides, the CDR3 is TGTGCCAGTAGTATCATAGGACAGGGGCTGGGCACTGAAGCTTTCTTT.

Concerning this clone itself: Different DNA sequences within this sample yield the same CDR3. The CDR3 coding sequence is TGTGCCAGTAGTATACAAGGGGATCAGCCCCAGCATTTT. It codes for CASSIQGDQPQHF. V usage is TRBV19 and J usage is TRBJ1-5, with a weak D call TRBD1 (5 bases). The CDR3 runs to 13 residues. V lost 2 bases and J 5 bases, leaving 7 bases between the germline ends. Germline values: CDR1 LNHDA, CDR2 SQIVND (reference sequence).

The chain combines TRBV7-2 with TRBJ2-3, with 9 bases aligning to TRBD2. CDR3 length: 15 amino acids. Germline V CDR1 and CDR2: SGHTA, FQGNSA. V lost 2 bases and J lost 5; bases outside the gene matches: 5. The CDR3 region is CASSLQAGGQDTQYF. The CDR3 DNA sequence: TGTGCCAGCAGCTTACAAGCGGGGGGCCAAGATACGCAGTATTTT.

The rearrangement links TRBV10-3 to TRBJ1-3, with D unresolved. Trimming removed 4 bases from V and 2 bases from J, with 9 bases in between. The CDR3 loop spans 14 amino acids. Germline V gene lookup returns CDR1 ENHRY and CDR2 SYGVKD. CDR3 in amino acids: CAISGAATGNTIYF. The CDR3 DNA follows: TGTGCCATCAGTGGGGCTGCAACTGGAAACACCATATATTTT.

CDR3 in DNA: TGTGCCAGCAGTTTCCTTCTACTTGACAGGAACTATGGCTACACCTTC. It translates to CASSFLLLDRNYGYTF. The V and J genes are TRBV27 and TRBJ1-2; D is possibly TRBD1 (6 bases). Germline assignment: CDR1 MNHEY and CDR2 SMNVEV (reference sequence). Trimming shortened V by 3 bases and J by 2 bases, and 16 bases separated the two germline ends. This CDR3 region has 16 residues.

The chain employs TRBV2 and TRBJ1-6; 8 nucleotides align to TRBD1. The V segment lost 3 bases and the J segment 7 bases; nucleotides outside the gene matches: 2. The CDR3 runs to 14 residues. Per the germline V gene, CDR1 is SNHLY and CDR2 is FYNNEI. CDR3 sequence (DNA): TGTGCCAGCAGTGATTGGACAGGGAATTCACCCCTCCACTTT. It translates to CASSDWTGNSPLHF.

The chain recombines TRBV7-2 with TRBJ2-5; 11 nucleotides agree with TRBD2. V was pared by 1 base and J by 3 bases, with 1 base of the junction left unmatched. The CDR3 spans 15 residues. The germline V gene has CDR1 SGHTA and CDR2 FQGNSA. CDR3 loop: CASSLVLAGEETQYF. As DNA, the CDR3 is TGTGCCAGCAGCTTAGTACTAGCGGGGGAAGAGACCCAGTACTTC.

This clone was observed a handful of times. The gene calls are TRBV2 and TRBJ1-6; TRBD1 might be the D (6 bases). Germline values: CDR1 SNHLY, CDR2 FYNNEI. V shed 7 bases and J shed 9 bases, with 19 bases lying between them. The CDR3 spans 15 residues. CDR3 sequence (DNA): TGTGCCAGCACTACCGACAGCCAGGGGTTTTCACCCCTCCACTTT. It specifies CASTTDSQGFSPLHF.

The CDR3 protein is CASSDLTGYGYTF. CDR3 in DNA: TGTGCCAGCAGTGATCTAACGGGGTATGGCTACACCTTC. The chain couples TRBV6-1 to TRBJ1-2; no definite D call. The CDR3 sequence is 13 residues long. Trimming shortened V by 3 bases and J by 5 bases, and 10 bases separated the two germline ends. Looked up from germline, CDR1 is MNHNS and CDR2 is SASEGT.

This clone has only a few counts. This chain joins TRBV7-8 and TRBJ1-5; 10 nucleotides align to TRBD1. The CDR3 spans 15 residues. Germline-derived CDR1 and CDR2 are SGHVS and FQNEAQ. Trimming took 1 base from V and 9 from J; bases not matched to a gene: 6. The CDR3 coding sequence is TGTGCCAGCAGCTTAGTGGACAGGGGGGGGTCGCCCCAGCATTTT. Its protein product is CASSLVDRGGSPQHF.

V gene TRBV12-3 or TRBV12-4 combines with J gene TRBJ1-6; D not certain. This CDR3 region has 12 residues. With 3 bases removed from V and 12 bases from J, the gap between germline ends came to 9 bases. The CDR3 nucleotides read TGTGCCAGCAGTTTTGTGGCTTTACCCCTCCACTTT. Its protein is CASSFVALPLHF.

This clone has a single count. The chain has TRBV27 and TRBJ1-1; perhaps TRBD1 as D (5 bases). CDR1 and CDR2 from the germline V gene are MNHEY and SMNVEV (reference sequence). V was trimmed by 3 bases and J by 3 bases, leaving 11 bases between them. The CDR3 length is 14 residues. The CDR3 coding sequence is TGTGCCAGCAGTTTTACCAAAGGGGACACTGAAGCTTTCTTT. It translates to CASSFTKGDTEAFF.

This clone has just one count. The chain joins TRBV19 to TRBJ1-4, with TRBD1 matching over 10 bases. The CDR3 sequence is 17 residues long. The ends lost 7 bases at V and 0 bases at J; junction bases unmatched: 8. Germline V gene lookup returns CDR1 LNHDA and CDR2 SQIVND (reference sequence). The CDR3 nucleotides read TGTGCCAGTAAAAAAAGGGACAGGGGTGCAACTAATGAAAAACTGTTTTTT. Translating it yields CASKKRDRGATNEKLFF.